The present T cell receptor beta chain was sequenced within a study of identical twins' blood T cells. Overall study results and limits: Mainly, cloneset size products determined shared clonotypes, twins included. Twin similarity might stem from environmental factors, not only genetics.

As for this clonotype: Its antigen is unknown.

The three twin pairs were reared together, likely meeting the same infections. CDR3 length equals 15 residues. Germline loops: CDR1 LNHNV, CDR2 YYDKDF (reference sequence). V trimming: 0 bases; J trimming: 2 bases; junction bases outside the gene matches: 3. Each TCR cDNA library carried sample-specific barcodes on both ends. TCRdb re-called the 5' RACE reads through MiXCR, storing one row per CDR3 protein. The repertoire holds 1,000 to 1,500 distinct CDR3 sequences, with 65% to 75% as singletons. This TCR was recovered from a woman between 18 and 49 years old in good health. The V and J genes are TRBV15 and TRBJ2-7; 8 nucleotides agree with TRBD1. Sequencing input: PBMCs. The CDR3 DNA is TGTGCCACCAGCAGAGACAGGGGGCAAACCTACGAGCAGTACTTC. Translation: CATSRDRGQTYEQYF.